These T cell receptor beta chains were read from a single sample in a study of a mutant IDH1 vaccine in newly diagnosed glioma. Measured with immunoSEQ multiplex PCR; TCRdb has only the in-frame clones, and not every one. The sample yields approximately 50,000 clones, roughly 80% seen once. These receptors have no known antigen. The source was PBMCs, collected from a glioma patient whose treatment included an IDH1 peptide vaccine. The receptors shown here come from a middle-aged man with glioma. Both conserved end residues are part of each CDR3. Not all rows give a size; the values are once, few, many and, for expanded clones, a class.

J gene | V gene | clone size | CDR3 protein
TRBJ1-5 | TRBV2 | few | CASTLGPRGNQPQHF
TRBJ1-2 | TRBV7-2 | . | CASSSTGGGGYTF
TRBJ2-7 | TRBV5-3 | . | CANVQARLAYEQYF
TRBJ2-5 | TRBV15 | . | CATSCLLVIQETQYF
TRBJ2-2 | TRBV5-1 | . | CASKAETNTGELFF
TRBJ1-1 | TRBV6-4 | . | CASSDPEMGALNTEAFF
TRBJ1-2 | TRBV5-4 | . | CASSLGGISQNYGYTF
TRBJ2-7 | TRBV7-2 | . | CASSLGGISYEQYF
TRBJ1-2 | TRBV19 | . | CASSLPGKAPLYGYTF
TRBJ2-7 | TRBV6-5 | . | CASSYSYSSEQYF
TRBJ2-1 | TRBV29-1 | . | CSVAGGTYNEQFF
TRBJ2-3 | TRBV29-1 | . | CSVSIGTQYF
TRBJ2-5 | TRBV7-6 | . | CASSLSEGRETQYF
TRBJ2-7 | TRBV5-5 | . | CASSLDPRESYEQYF
TRBJ2-3 | TRBV10-3 | . | CAISESMGTAGGSTDTQYF
TRBJ1-1 | TRBV7-9 | . | CASSLHPVNTEAFF
TRBJ1-4 | TRBV18 | . | CASSPGARNEKLFF
TRBJ2-2 | TRBV30 | . | CAWSGLAGATGELFF
TRBJ2-1 | TRBV5-1 | . | CASSESSGLNEQFF
TRBJ1-4 | TRBV6-6 | once | CASSYDSRPTNEKLFF
TRBJ1-3 | TRBV18 | . | CASSPVSGNTIYF
TRBJ2-1 | TRBV9 | . | CASSPHLGSYNEQFF
TRBJ2-1 | TRBV2 | once | CASSLDYNEQFF
TRBJ1-2 | TRBV6-1 | . | CASDHGQGLRGYTF
TRBJ2-1 | TRBV5-6 | . | CASSRRWTGLAANEQFF
TRBJ1-1 | TRBV19 | . | CASSPAKGAAEAFF
TRBJ2-2 | TRBV30 | . | CAWDLWNTGELFF
TRBJ2-1 | TRBV5-1 | once | CASAPTHRDRGNNEQFF